This TCR beta chain came from a study of cytomegalovirus exposure and HLA in healthy donors. On this clone itself: Its antigen is not known.

Study results and limitations: Most subjects' HLA-A and HLA-B alleles were reportedly predicted from TCR beta sequences. Upon later analysis, HLA-associated TCR beta chains proved more clonally expanded than other, equally common chains. In a later analysis, V- and J-gene trimming of beta chains associated with a DCLRE1C missense variant, replicated independently.

PCR employed 60 Vbeta and 13 Jbeta primers. Profiling relied on immunoSEQ multiplex PCR, and the TCRdb table lists in-frame clones only, not all of them. The sample's table shows 110,000 to 150,000 clones. This CDR3 has 13 residues. After removal of 5 bases from V and 2 bases from J, the junction contained 3 bases not matched to a gene. Germline V gene sequence: CDR1 SNHLY, CDR2 FYNNEI. The chain couples TRBV2 to TRBJ2-7; the match to TRBD1 covers 7 bases. Input material: PBMCs. This clonotype originated in a man aged 35-49 years in good health and CMV-seronegative. Here the CDR3 DNA reads TGTGCCAGCAGTACTCAGGGGGCCTACGAGCAGTACTTC. Protein product: CASSTQGAYEQYF.